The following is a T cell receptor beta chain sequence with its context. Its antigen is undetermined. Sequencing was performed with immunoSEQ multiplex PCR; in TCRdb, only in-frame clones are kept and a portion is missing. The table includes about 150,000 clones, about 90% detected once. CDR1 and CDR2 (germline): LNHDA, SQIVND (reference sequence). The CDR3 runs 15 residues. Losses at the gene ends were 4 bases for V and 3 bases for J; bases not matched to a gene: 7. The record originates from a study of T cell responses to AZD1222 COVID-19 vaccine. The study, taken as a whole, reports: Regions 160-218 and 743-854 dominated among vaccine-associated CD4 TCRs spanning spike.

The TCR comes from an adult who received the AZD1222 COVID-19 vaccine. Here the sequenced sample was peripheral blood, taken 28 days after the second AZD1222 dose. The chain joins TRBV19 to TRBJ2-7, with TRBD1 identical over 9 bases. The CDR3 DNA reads TGTGCCAGTAGTAAGGCGACAGGGGGTATCTACGAGCAGTACTTC. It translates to CASSKATGGIYEQYF.